The text below deals with one TCR beta chain. Its antigen is undetermined. V gave up 5 bases and J gave up 3 bases, with 13 bases separating them. Germline assignment: CDR1 GTSNPN and CDR2 SVGIG (reference sequence). This CDR3 region has 14 residues. The sample originates from a study of cytotoxic CD8 clonotypes in ibrutinib-treated CLL. Overall study findings and caveats: Clonality grew at ibrutinib response; at progression, it decreased back toward baseline. Starting clonality was above that of age-matched healthy donors and tracked circulating CD8+ T-cell counts.

TCRdb keeps only in-frame clones here, not all; method: immunoSEQ multiplex PCR. The data show about 160,000 clones, less than 85% seen once. Here the sequenced sample was PBMCs, taken after 24 months of ibrutinib treatment. The V call is TRBV30, the J call TRBJ2-2, with D perhaps assigned TRBD1 or TRBD2 (5 bases each). This receptor was obtained from a human donor with chronic lymphocytic leukemia. This CDR3 reads CAWPGHQDTGELFF. In DNA form, the CDR3 reads TGTGCCTGGCCGGGGCACCAGGACACCGGGGAGCTGTTTTTT.